This TCR beta chain is from a study of blood T cell repertoires in COVID-19. Study summary: COVID-19 samples collected from the United States, Italy and Spain covered acute and convalescent phases. Sample material is recorded as cDNA or gDNA derived from T cells, B-cell-depleted T cells, or PBMCs.

Per germline, CDR1 LNHDA and CDR2 SQIVND (reference sequence). V was pared by 1 base and J by 5 bases, with 12 bases between. CDR3 length: 14 amino acids. Study processing details: Researchers report that nucleated cell counts were estimated from reference gene primer amplification. The repertoire was sequenced with immunoSEQ multiplex PCR; TCRdb's copy has only in-frame clones and lacks some. Clone size and the V and J calls come from that table; the DNA yielded D and trimming. The sample contains more than 350,000 clones, around 91% of which appear only once. Input material: PBMCs or T cells enriched from blood (not recorded which). The chain has TRBV19 and TRBJ2-7; D perhaps matches TRBD1 (6 bases). The receptor comes from a man aged 18 to 30 who had recovered from COVID-19. The DNA for the CDR3 is TGTGCCAGTAGTATAGTTCACAGGGCCAACGAGCAGTACTTC. Amino acids: CASSIVHRANEQYF.